This entry features one TCR beta chain sequence. The antigen is not known. Only in-frame clones appear in the TCRdb table, and some are missing; sequencing was by immunoSEQ multiplex PCR. The data hold 60,000 or so clones, with more than 90% observed a single time. The donors were in the 120-subject validation cohort, distinct from the roughly 600-subject first cohort. These data originate in a study of cytomegalovirus exposure and HLA in healthy donors. Study-wide results and caveats: According to a subsequent analysis, TCR clusters from the first cohort were inclined to appear together in the 120 validation repertoires. Most sequenced TCRs were rare (though some public TCRs occurred in many donors).

The ends were cut back, 0 bases at V and 1 base at J, with 13 bases in the middle. CDR1 is LGHNA, CDR2 YNFKEQ, per germline. The CDR3 is made up of 17 amino acids. Sequenced sample: PBMCs. The receptor comes from a man between 18 and 35 years old in good health and CMV-seronegative. V is TRBV4-2 and J is TRBJ1-3, with D possibly matching TRBD1 (5 bases). The chain's CDR3 is CASSQDYRGESGNTIYF. CDR3 DNA sequence: TGTGCCAGCAGCCAAGATTACCGGGGGGAGTCTGGAAACACCATATATTTT.